This is a list of T cell receptor beta chains from one sample in a study of T cell repertoires in cytomegalovirus infection. MiXCR, applied by TCRdb to the reads, yields one record per CDR3 protein. The sample includes 100,000 or so distinct CDR3 sequences, under 50% of them seen just once. The antigens for these receptors are not known. The source was CD8+ T cells from cultured PBMCs, collected from culture after CMV antigen stimulation. These receptors were collected from a human donor in good health (CMV status not recorded). Some clones in this sample may be carry-over from other donors' samples. Each CDR3 is given with its conserved first and last residue. The D gene is left open where the match is weak. Where a row states a size, it is once, few, many or the class of an expanded clone; other rows omit it.

-	TRBV28	-	15	TRBJ2-2	TGTGCCAGCAGTTTACCCCTGGATAACACCGGGGAGCTGTTTTTT	CASSLPLDNTGELFF
-	TRBV7-8	once	13	TRBJ1-4	TGTGCCAGCAGCCTTCCCCCGGATGAAAAACTGTTTTTT	CASSLPPDEKLFF
-	TRBV29-1	-	13	TRBJ1-2	TGCAGCGCGGTTGGGGGAGATAACTATGGCTACACCTTC	CSAVGGDNYGYTF
TRBD1	TRBV11-3	-	14	TRBJ1-5	TGTGCCAGCGCCACGACAGGGGGAAATCAGCCCCAGCATTTT	CASATTGGNQPQHF
-	TRBV5-1	-	15	TRBJ1-1	TGCGCCAGCAGCTACGGGCTAGGGATGAACACTGAAGCTTTCTTT	CASSYGLGMNTEAFF
-	TRBV12-3/TRBV12-4	-	14	TRBJ2-1	TGTGCCAGCAGTTTCCGGGGGCCGGGCAATGAGCAGTTCTTC	CASSFRGPGNEQFF
TRBD2	TRBV19	many	19	TRBJ2-3	TGTGCCAGTAGTATCTCCTCTAGCGGGGGGGCCCCGAGCACAGATACGCAGTATTTT	CASSISSSGGAPSTDTQYF
-	TRBV19	-	13	TRBJ2-7	TGTGCCAGTATGGGCCAGGCTCCCTACGAGCAGTACTTC	CASMGQAPYEQYF
-	TRBV12-3/TRBV12-4	-	17	TRBJ2-1	TGTGCCAGCAGTCCCGAAACTCCCGAAAGCTCCTACAATGAGCAGTTCTTC	CASSPETPESSYNEQFF
-	TRBV7-2	many	13	TRBJ1-2	TGTGCCAGCAGCGCCAGTTTTTCGCGCGGCTACACCTTC	CASSASFSRGYTF
-	TRBV20-1	-	15	TRBJ1-1	TGCAGTGCTACTCCCGCTACGGTAATGAACACTGAAGCTTTCTTT	CSATPATVMNTEAFF
-	TRBV7-2	medium-sized	16	TRBJ1-1	TGTGCCAGCAGCTTAGCACAATACTCTATGAACACTGAAGCTTTCTTT	CASSLAQYSMNTEAFF
-	TRBV7-6	-	13	TRBJ1-1	TGTGCCAGCAGAGCGGGGCCCGACACTGAAGCTTTCTTT	CASRAGPDTEAFF
-	TRBV7-8	many	14	TRBJ1-6	TGTGCCAGCAGCTTAAATCCCACTAATTCACCCCTCCACTTT	CASSLNPTNSPLHF
-	TRBV5-5	few	13	TRBJ1-1	TGTGCCAGCAGCTTGGGGACAGCTACTGAAGCTTTCTTT	CASSLGTATEAFF
-	TRBV20-1	-	13	TRBJ2-7	TGCAGTGCTAGCCCCGCCCTATCCGGCGAGCAGTACTTC	CSASPALSGEQYF
TRBD1	TRBV4-1	-	14	TRBJ2-7	TGTGCCAGCAGCCAAGAACCAGGGGGCTACGAGCAGTACTTC	CASSQEPGGYEQYF
TRBD1	TRBV7-8	few	15	TRBJ2-3	TGTGCCAGCAGCCTCCCGGGACAGCTCACAGATACGCAGTATTTT	CASSLPGQLTDTQYF
-	TRBV11-2	-	13	TRBJ2-1	TGTGCCAGCAGCCTCGAATGGCTCAATGAGCAGTTCTTC	CASSLEWLNEQFF
TRBD2	TRBV7-8	-	16	TRBJ2-5	TGTGCCAGCAGCTTCAACAGACTAGCATTTGGAGAGACCCAGTACTTC	CASSFNRLAFGETQYF
-	TRBV4-1	-	12	TRBJ2-1	TGCGCCAGCAGCCAAGTTCACAATGAGCAGTTCTTC	CASSQVHNEQFF
TRBD2	TRBV6-6	few	14	TRBJ2-5	TGTGCCAGCACCGGACTAGCGAACCAAGAGACCCAGTACTTC	CASTGLANQETQYF
TRBD2	TRBV5-1	few	15	TRBJ2-7	TGCGCCAGCACCAATTCCGGCGGGAGCTCCTACGAGCAGTACTTC	CASTNSGGSSYEQYF
-	TRBV5-4	-	14	TRBJ2-1	TGTGCCAGCAGCTTTGGGGGCCGCAACAATGAGCAGTTCTTC	CASSFGGRNNEQFF
-	TRBV7-2	-	15	TRBJ1-2	TGTGCCAGCAGCTTAACCCCGCCGGGGAACTATGGCTACACCTTC	CASSLTPPGNYGYTF